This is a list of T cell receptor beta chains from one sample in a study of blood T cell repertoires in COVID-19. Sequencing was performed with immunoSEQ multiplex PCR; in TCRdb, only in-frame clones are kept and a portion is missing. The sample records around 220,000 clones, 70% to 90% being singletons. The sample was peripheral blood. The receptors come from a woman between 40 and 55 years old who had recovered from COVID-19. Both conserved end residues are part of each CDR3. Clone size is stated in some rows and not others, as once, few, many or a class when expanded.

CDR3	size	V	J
CASSEYRLAGTTGELFF	.	TRBV25-1	TRBJ2-2
CASSLSGTQQYF	.	TRBV5-8	TRBJ2-7
CASSPLWRAHNTEAFF	.	TRBV18	TRBJ1-1
CASFRDRYTDTQYF	.	TRBV2	TRBJ2-3
CASSLRGPYNEQFF	.	TRBV27	TRBJ2-1
CASSANTGYGYTF	once	TRBV18	TRBJ1-2
CASSYIGSNYGYTF	.	TRBV6-5	TRBJ1-2
CASSPVGGGNTEAFF	few	TRBV5-6	TRBJ1-1
CASSQLLPLEVQETQYF	.	TRBV14	TRBJ2-5
CASSPAGDRSYGYTF	.	TRBV7-2	TRBJ1-2
CATSEGGQKNQPQHF	.	TRBV24-1	TRBJ1-5
CASSLVPQRGKTGELFF	.	TRBV7-2	TRBJ2-2
CASSFRQTKQTQFF	.	TRBV27	TRBJ2-1
CASGRLSYNSPLHF	.	TRBV28	TRBJ1-6
CASSSGQRSTDTQYF	.	TRBV6-6	TRBJ2-3
CASSFARLFTDTQYF	once	TRBV5-1	TRBJ2-3
CASSEWLAGGGEETQYF	.	TRBV25-1	TRBJ2-5
CASSLEGRDTDTQYF	.	TRBV5-1	TRBJ2-3
CASSQADRANTIYF	.	TRBV3-1/TRBV3-2	TRBJ1-3
CASSQDREGRTGELFF	.	TRBV4-1	TRBJ2-2
CASRVSQGGNYGYTF	.	TRBV19	TRBJ1-2
CASSYRSSNQPQHF	.	TRBV6-5	TRBJ1-5
CASSSSGASGLLNTIYF	.	TRBV5-8	TRBJ1-3
CASSLFSDSTDYGYTF	.	TRBV5-1	TRBJ1-2
CASGPQGGIHNEQFF	.	TRBV23-1	TRBJ2-1
CASSRQSLRNTEAFF	.	TRBV19	TRBJ1-1
CASSGGTLDNEQFF	.	TRBV7-9	TRBJ2-1
CASSWGASDRYGYTF	many	TRBV5-1	TRBJ1-2
CASSTSGLAEYSYEQYF	.	TRBV9	TRBJ2-7
CAISEAHRVGTGELFF	.	TRBV10-3	TRBJ2-2
CASSEGQGFGQPQHF	few	TRBV5-4	TRBJ1-5
CASSLGNEEAVYNEQFF	.	TRBV7-3	TRBJ2-1
CASSLHQGGGNEQFF	.	TRBV27	TRBJ2-1
CASAHREGIYGYTF	.	TRBV27	TRBJ1-2
CASSPGQPAYGYTF	.	TRBV10-2	TRBJ1-2
CASSFRYNEQFF	.	TRBV7-3	TRBJ2-1
CASLILAGGYNEQFF	.	TRBV2	TRBJ2-1
CASSYSGANTIYF	.	TRBV6-5	TRBJ1-3
CASRYDGTGISHEQYF	.	TRBV6-5	TRBJ2-7
CASSYGLFSDQPQHF	.	TRBV6-2/TRBV6-3	TRBJ1-5
CASSQEQGVGLEQYF	.	TRBV4-3	TRBJ2-7
CASSAIDRGGYTF	.	TRBV11-2	TRBJ1-2
CASSLRGVMNTEAFF	.	TRBV13	TRBJ1-1
CASSLDRTTGYTF	.	TRBV5-1	TRBJ1-2
CASSQTHTGGRSTDTQYF	.	TRBV4-3	TRBJ2-3
CASSVPGTGRKNIQYF	once	TRBV19	TRBJ2-4
CASSQTLGGRARAGELFF	.	TRBV3-1/TRBV3-2	TRBJ2-2
CASSRTGWQATYEQYF	.	TRBV7-8	TRBJ2-7
CASSPTGVYGYTF	.	TRBV5-5	TRBJ1-2
CASSLEGARIHEQYF	.	TRBV7-2	TRBJ2-7
CASSESGSSYNEQFF	.	TRBV6-4	TRBJ2-1
CATRRPLGQVNTEAFF	.	TRBV15	TRBJ1-1
CASSWPGTSVREQYF	.	TRBV27	TRBJ2-7
CASSQPYLAEGRDTQYF	.	TRBV3-1/TRBV3-2	TRBJ2-3
CASSRLDSLYYGYTF	.	TRBV18	TRBJ1-2
CASSPQGTGTVYNSPLHF	.	TRBV18	TRBJ1-6